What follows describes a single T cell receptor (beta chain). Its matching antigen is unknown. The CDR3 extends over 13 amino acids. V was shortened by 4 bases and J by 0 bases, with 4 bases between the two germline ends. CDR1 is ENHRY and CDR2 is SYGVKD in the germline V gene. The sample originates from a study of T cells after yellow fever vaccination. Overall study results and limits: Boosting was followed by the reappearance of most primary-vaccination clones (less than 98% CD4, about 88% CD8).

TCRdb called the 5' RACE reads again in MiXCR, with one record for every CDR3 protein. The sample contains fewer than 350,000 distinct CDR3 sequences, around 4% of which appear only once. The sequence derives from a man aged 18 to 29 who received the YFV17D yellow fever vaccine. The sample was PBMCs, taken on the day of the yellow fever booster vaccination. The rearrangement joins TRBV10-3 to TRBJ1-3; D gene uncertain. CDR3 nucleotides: TGTGCCATCAGTGCCGACTCTGGAAACACCATATATTTT. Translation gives CAISADSGNTIYF.